Listed below are T cell receptor beta chains from one sample, sequenced in a study of graft-versus-host responses after intestinal transplantation. Libraries were prepared by immunoSEQ multiplex PCR; TCRdb keeps only in-frame clonotypes and omits some of them. The sample has approximately 60,000 clones; 90% are singletons. Their antigen targets remain unknown. The specimen comprised unstimulated CD8+ T cells sorted from spleen or lymph node cells, sampled before transplant. These receptors all come from a human donor who was the organ donor for an intestinal transplant. Each CDR3 is given with its conserved first and last residue. Each record gives: clone size, CDR3 length, J gene, D gene, V gene, CDR3 DNA, CDR3 protein. A D gene is named only where the DNA matches it firmly. Clone size, where shown, is once, few, many, or a class for clones that have expanded.

- | 14 | TRBJ1-5 | - | TRBV6-6 | TGTGCCAGCAGCGCGACAGGTGGGGTTCAGCCCCAGCATTTT | CASSATGGVQPQHF
large | 16 | TRBJ2-7 | - | TRBV7-9 | TGTGCCAGCAGCTTAGCGATGGGCTACCTTATCTACGAGCAGTACTTC | CASSLAMGYLIYEQYF
- | 16 | TRBJ2-1 | - | TRBV7-9 | TGTGCCAGCAGCTTAGGGCCGGGACTGGCGCCCAATGAGCAGTTCTTC | CASSLGPGLAPNEQFF
- | 17 | TRBJ1-2 | - | TRBV5-6 | TGTGCCAGCAGCTTGGTGGGCCTCCCCCCCGTCTACTATGGCTACACCTTC | CASSLVGLPPVYYGYTF
- | 12 | TRBJ2-7 | TRBD1 | TRBV19 | TGTGCCAGCAGGACAGGGCTGGGGGAGCAGTACTTC | CASRTGLGEQYF
- | 16 | TRBJ2-5 | TRBD2 | TRBV7-6 | TGTGCCAGCAGCGAACTAGTAGCGGGAAATGGAGAGACCCAGTACTTC | CASSELVAGNGETQYF
- | 14 | TRBJ2-3 | TRBD1 | TRBV6-6 | TGTGCCAGCAGTTACGGGGGACAGCGACATACGCAGTATTTT | CASSYGGQRHTQYF
- | 15 | TRBJ2-5 | - | TRBV7-9 | TGTGCCAGCACCGGCCGAGGGTGGGTCGAAGAGACCCAGTACTTC | CASTGRGWVEETQYF
- | 15 | TRBJ2-1 | TRBD2 | TRBV29-1 | TGCAGCGTTTGGGCGGGGGGCATTTCCTACAATGAGCAGTTCTTC | CSVWAGGISYNEQFF
- | 14 | TRBJ2-7 | - | TRBV10-3 | TGTGCCATCAGTGCGCAGGGGCGGTGGTACGAGCAGTACTTC | CAISAQGRWYEQYF
- | 14 | TRBJ2-1 | TRBD2 | TRBV28 | TGTGCCAGCAGAAGCGGGAGCTCCTACAATGAGCAGTTCTTC | CASRSGSSYNEQFF
- | 16 | TRBJ1-1 | - | TRBV28 | TGTGCCAGCAGTTCCCCCAGTGACACCTTGAACACTGAAGCTTTCTTT | CASSSPSDTLNTEAFF
- | 14 | TRBJ2-7 | - | TRBV23-1 | TGCGCCAGCAGTCAATCGGCACACCCCTACGAGCAGTACTTC | CASSQSAHPYEQYF
- | 12 | TRBJ2-1 | - | TRBV27 | TGTGCCAGCAGTTTATCCGCCGGGGAGCAGTTCTTC | CASSLSAGEQFF
- | 15 | TRBJ2-3 | - | TRBV28 | TGTGCCAGCAGTTTTTGGAAAAGAGGGACAGATACGCAGTATTTT | CASSFWKRGTDTQYF
- | 15 | TRBJ1-3 | - | TRBV6-5 | TGTGCCAGCAGTTACCTCGGGAGCTCTGGAAACACCATATATTTT | CASSYLGSSGNTIYF
- | 13 | TRBJ1-1 | - | TRBV27 | TGTGCCACACAGGGATCCTCGAACACTGAAGCTTTCTTT | CATQGSSNTEAFF